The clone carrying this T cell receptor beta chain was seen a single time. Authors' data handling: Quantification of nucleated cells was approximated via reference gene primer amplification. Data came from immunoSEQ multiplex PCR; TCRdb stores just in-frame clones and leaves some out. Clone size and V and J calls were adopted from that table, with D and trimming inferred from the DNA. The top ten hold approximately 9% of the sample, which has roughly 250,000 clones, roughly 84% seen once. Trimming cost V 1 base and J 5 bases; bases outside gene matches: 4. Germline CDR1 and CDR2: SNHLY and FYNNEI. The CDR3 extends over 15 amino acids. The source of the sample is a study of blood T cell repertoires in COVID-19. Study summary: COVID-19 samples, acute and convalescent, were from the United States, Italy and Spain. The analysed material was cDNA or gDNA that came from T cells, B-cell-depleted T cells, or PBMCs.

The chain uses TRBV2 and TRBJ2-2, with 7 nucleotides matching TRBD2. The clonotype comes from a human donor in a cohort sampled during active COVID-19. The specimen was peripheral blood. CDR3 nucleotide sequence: TGTGCCAGCAGTGAAGTGCCGGGGGGTACCGGGGAGCTGTTTTTT. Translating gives CASSEVPGGTGELFF.